Following are 13 T cell receptor beta chains from one sample sequenced in a study of cytomegalovirus exposure and HLA in healthy donors. Primers: 60 Vbeta forward and 13 Jbeta reverse. TCRdb keeps only in-frame clones here, not all; method: immunoSEQ multiplex PCR. The repertoire consists of around 100,000 clones, with around 77% occurring once and the leading ten covering approximately 4.3%. Sequences were obtained from PBMCs. Source of these receptors: a man in his fifties or sixties in good health and CMV-seropositive.

This clone was detected only once. The chain couples TRBV10-1 to TRBJ2-3; unclear D gene. Deletions cut 7 bases from V and 6 bases from J, with 11 bases between. This CDR3 contains 12 residues. Germline V CDR1 and CDR2: WNHNN, SYGVQD (reference sequence). CDR3 nucleotides: TGCGCCAGCACCGCTTTCCGGGATACGCAGTATTTT. This translates into CASTAFRDTQYF.

This rearrangement joins TRBV5-5 to TRBJ2-5, with 9 bases fitting TRBD1. The J call is uncertain, as TRBJ2-7 better fits the DNA end. CDR3 size: 14 residues. CDR1 and CDR2 from the germline V gene are SGHKS and YYEKEE (reference sequence). CDR3 DNA sequence: TGTGCCAGCAGCCTGGGACAGGGATTCTACGAGCAGTACTTC. Its protein is CASSLGQGFYEQYF.

The rearrangement joins TRBV29-1 to TRBJ2-5; 7 bases are shared with TRBD1. CDR3 length equals 17 residues. Germline CDR1 SQVTM, CDR2 ANQGSEA. The V gene end was trimmed by 5 bases and the J gene end by 4 bases; junction bases not matched to a gene: 19. DNA of the CDR3: TGCAGCGTTTTTTCCCCGACTACAGGGGTGGTAACAGAGACCCAGTACTTC. Protein sequence: CSVFSPTTGVVTETQYF.

V and J are TRBV19 and TRBJ1-2; 12 nucleotides align to TRBD1. Germline lookup yields CDR1 LNHDA and CDR2 SQIVND (reference sequence). The CDR3 is 15 residues long. V shed 9 bases, J shed 4 bases, and the junction held 9 bases outside the gene matches. Written as DNA, the CDR3 is TGTGCCAGCAAGCCGGGACAGGGGGCGAGCTATGGCTACACCTTC. Amino acid sequence: CASKPGQGASYGYTF.

J is TRBJ2-6 and V is TRBV9, with 9 positions matching TRBD1. Germline-derived CDR1 and CDR2 are SGDLS and YYNGEE. The CDR3 runs to 20 residues. V gave up 2 bases and J gave up 1 base; unmatched junction bases: 13. The CDR3 loop reads CASSVQATRDRVSGANVLTF. The CDR3 DNA sequence: TGTGCCAGCAGCGTTCAAGCGACCCGGGACAGGGTTTCTGGGGCCAACGTCCTGACTTTC. The entire variable domain, with the rest obtained from reference TRBV9 and TRBJ2-6, is as follows: DSGVTQTPKHLITATGQRVTLRCSPRSGDLSVYWYQQSLDQGLQFLIQYYNGEERAKGNILERFSAQQFPDLHSELNLSSLELGDSALYFCASSVQATRDRVSGANVLTFGAGSRLTVL.

This clone was picked up a small number of times. V is TRBV28 and J is TRBJ2-5, with D possibly matching TRBD2 (6 bases). V gave up 5 bases and J gave up 0 bases, with 10 bases separating them. Germline CDR1 reads MDHEN; CDR2 reads SYDVKM. The CDR3 contains 14 residues. DNA for the CDR3: TGTGCCAGCAGTCGGGAGCAGTACCAAGAGACCCAGTACTTC. It yields the protein CASSREQYQETQYF.

The CDR3 sequence: CASSLGRGAYNSPLHF. The CDR3 DNA follows: TGTGCCAGCAGTTTAGGCAGGGGGGCCTATAATTCACCCCTCCACTTT. This chain connects TRBV27 to TRBJ1-6, with 7 bases identical to TRBD1. Germline-derived CDR1 and CDR2 are MNHEY and SMNVEV (reference sequence). The CDR3 length is 16 residues. V lost 2 bases, J lost 2 bases, and 3 bases stayed unmatched.

The gene calls are TRBV4-1 and TRBJ2-1, with D unresolved. Germline V gene data show CDR1 as MGHRA and CDR2 as YSYEKL. V was shortened by 0 bases and J by 1 base, with 7 bases between the two germline ends. This CDR3 contains 15 residues. CDR3 residues: CASSQDWASYNEQFF. CDR3 bases: TGCGCCAGCAGCCAAGATTGGGCGTCCTACAATGAGCAGTTCTTC.

The V gene is TRBV5-4, the J gene TRBJ2-3; 9 bases are shared with TRBD2. V was clipped by 4 bases and J by 1 base; unmatched bases: 4. The CDR3 has 15 residues. From germline, CDR1 is SGHNT and CDR2 YYREEE (reference sequence). The CDR3 DNA reads TGTGCCAGCAGCCGCGGGGGGGTCGGCACAGATACGCAGTATTTT. Protein: CASSRGGVGTDTQYF.

The V gene is TRBV6-6, the J gene TRBJ2-7, with TRBD1 identical over 9 bases. Trimming removed 4 bases from V and 1 base from J; junction bases left unmatched: 5. The germline gives CDR1 MNHNY, CDR2 SVGAGI (reference sequence). There are 15 residues in the CDR3. CDR3 bases: TGTGCCAGCAGTTCCGCACAGGGGGCATCCTACGAGCAGTACTTC. Amino acids: CASSSAQGASYEQYF.

The V call is TRBV28, the J call TRBJ1-1; a weak D match, TRBD1 (6 bases). The CDR3 has 15 amino acids. Germline V gives CDR1 MDHEN, CDR2 SYDVKM. Trimming stripped 3 bases from V and 0 bases from J, with 11 bases between. CDR3 in DNA: TGTGCCAGCAGTTTCCGACAGGTGATGAACACTGAAGCTTTCTTT. Amino acids: CASSFRQVMNTEAFF.

This CDR3 reads CASSTWQGGPGELFF. The CDR3 nucleotides are TGTGCCAGTAGTACCTGGCAGGGAGGGCCCGGGGAGCTGTTTTTT. The chain has TRBV19 and TRBJ2-2; the match to TRBD2 covers 7 bases. The CDR3 sequence is 15 residues long. Germline CDR1 and CDR2: LNHDA and SQIVND (reference sequence). Trimming cost V 4 bases and J 6 bases; bases outside gene matches: 8.

The V gene is TRBV7-2, the J gene TRBJ2-1; D not certain. The CDR3 is 13 amino acids. V lost 5 bases and J 11 bases, leaving 16 bases between the germline ends. Germline CDR1 SGHTA, CDR2 FQGNSA. The CDR3 DNA reads as TGTGCCAGCAGCCCCCAACAGAAAGCAAAGCAGTTCTTC. This sequence encodes CASSPQQKAKQFF.